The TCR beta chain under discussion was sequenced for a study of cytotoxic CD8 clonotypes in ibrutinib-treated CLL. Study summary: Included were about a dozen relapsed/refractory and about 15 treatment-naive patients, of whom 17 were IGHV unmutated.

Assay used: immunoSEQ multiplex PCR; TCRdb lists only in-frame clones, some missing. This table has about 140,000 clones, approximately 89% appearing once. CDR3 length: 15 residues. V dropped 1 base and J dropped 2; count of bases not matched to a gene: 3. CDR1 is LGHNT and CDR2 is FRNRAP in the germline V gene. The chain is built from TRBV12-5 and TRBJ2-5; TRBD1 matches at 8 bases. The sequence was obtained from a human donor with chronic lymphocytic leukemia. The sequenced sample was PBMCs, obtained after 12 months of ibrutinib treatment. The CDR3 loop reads CASGLGYRGQETQYF. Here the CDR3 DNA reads TGTGCTAGTGGTTTGGGGTACAGGGGGCAAGAGACCCAGTACTTC.